The 25 T cell receptor beta chains below come from one sample, sequenced in a study of blood T cell repertoires in COVID-19. Sequencing used immunoSEQ multiplex PCR; TCRdb keeps in-frame clones, though not all of them. This table holds about 120,000 clones, less than 90% found once. Material: peripheral blood. Receptors were obtained from a man between 65 and 85 years old who had recovered from COVID-19.

In its sample, this clone was seen once. The chain couples TRBV7-8 to TRBJ2-1; D unresolved. The CDR3 loop spans 15 amino acids. Germline-derived CDR1 and CDR2 are SGHVS and FQNEAQ. The germline V and J ends were trimmed by 2 bases and 2 bases, with 10 bases remaining between them. The CDR3 spells CASSLMGPTYNEQFF. Written as DNA, the CDR3 is TGTGCCAGCAGCTTAATGGGCCCCACCTACAATGAGCAGTTCTTC.

The rearrangement links TRBV24-1 to TRBJ1-5; TRBD1 is a possible D gene (5 bases). Trimming took 4 bases from V and 3 from J, leaving 9 bases between them. Germline V lookup: CDR1 KGHDR, CDR2 SFDVKD. The CDR3 length is 14 residues. As DNA, the CDR3 is TGTGCCACCAGTGACTTGGGACTCAATCAGCCCCAGCATTTT. This encodes CATSDLGLNQPQHF.

This chain joins TRBV6-2 or TRBV6-3 and TRBJ1-6, with a tentative D call TRBD1 (5 bases). V was cut by 4 bases and J by 4 bases, with 14 bases left in between. The germline V gene has CDR1 MNHEY and CDR2 SVGEGT. The CDR3 loop spans 16 amino acids. The chain's CDR3 is CASSSAVRQYNSPLHF. CDR3 sequence (DNA): TGTGCCAGCAGTTCCGCCGTGAGACAGTATAATTCACCCCTCCACTTT.

The chain is built from TRBV4-3 and TRBJ1-2; D remains ambiguous. In germline, CDR1 is LGHNA, CDR2 YSLEER. CDR3 size: 14 residues. Trimming cost V 0 bases and J 4 bases, with 9 bases left between them. This CDR3 is CASSQDSSGYGYTF. The CDR3, as DNA: TGCGCCAGCAGCCAAGATTCGTCGGGCTATGGCTACACCTTC.

This clone was recorded only once. V gene TRBV11-1 combines with J gene TRBJ2-1; perhaps TRBD1 as D (5 bases). The CDR3 extends over 15 amino acids. Germline CDR1 SGHAT, CDR2 FQDESV (reference sequence). V shed 7 bases and J shed 0 bases, with 13 bases lying between them. The CDR3, as DNA: TGTGCCAGCACCCAGGGCGGAAGCTCCTACAATGAGCAGTTCTTC. Translated: CASTQGGSSYNEQFF.

This clone qualifies as medium-sized. The CDR3 loop is CASSQDRGNTEAFF. The CDR3 DNA sequence: TGTGCCAGCAGCCAAGATCGAGGGAACACTGAAGCTTTCTTT. The rearrangement links TRBV3-1 (or the pseudogene TRBV3-2) to TRBJ1-1; D is ambiguous. The CDR3 is 14 amino acids. CDR1 is LGHDT, CDR2 YNNKEL, per germline (reference sequence). V lost 0 bases, J lost 1 base, and 6 bases lay in between.

The chain uses TRBV7-3 and TRBJ1-6; possibly TRBD1 for D (6 bases). The CDR3 runs to 14 residues. The V and J ends lost 5 bases and 7 bases respectively, with 12 bases between them. The germline CDR1 and CDR2 sequences are SGHTA and FQGTGA. The CDR3: CASSQGDTNSPLHF. The DNA for the CDR3 is TGTGCCAGCAGCCAAGGGGACACCAATTCACCCCTCCACTTT. The whole variable domain, remainder taken from reference TRBV7-3 and TRBJ1-6, is GAGVSQTPSNKVTEKGKYVELRCDPISGHTALYWYRQSLGQGPEFLIYFQGTGAADDSGLPNDRFFAVRPEGSVSTLKIQRTERGDSAVYLCASSQGDTNSPLHFGNGTRLTVT.

CDR3 amino acids: CASSFTGPYGYTF. CDR3 DNA sequence: TGTGCCAGCAGTTTCACAGGACCCTATGGCTACACCTTC. The chain joins TRBV28 to TRBJ1-2, with a possible D match to TRBD1 (5 bases). The CDR3 sequence is 13 residues long. The germline V gene has CDR1 MDHEN and CDR2 SYDVKM. V was shortened by 3 bases and J by 4 bases, with 9 bases between the two germline ends.

The chain carries TRBV21-1 and TRBJ1-1; the D call in the table, TRBD1, was not verified against the DNA. TRBV21-1 counts as a pseudogene. The CDR3 is made up of 14 amino acids. The CDR3 here is CASSKRYQGAVAFF. The CDR3 DNA reads TGTGCCAGCAGCAAAAGGTACCAGGGGGCGGTGGCTTTCTTT.

The V gene is TRBV12-3 or TRBV12-4, the J gene TRBJ2-7; 7 bases align to TRBD1. The CDR3 length is 13 residues. V gave up 6 bases and J gave up 5 bases; unmatched junction bases: 7. CDR3 sequence: CASRMTGRHEQYF. CDR3 DNA: TGTGCCAGCAGGATGACAGGGCGGCACGAGCAGTACTTC.

The chain combines TRBV10-1 with TRBJ1-1, with a weak D call TRBD1 (5 bases). In germline, CDR1 is WNHNN, CDR2 SYGVQD (reference sequence). This CDR3 region has 14 residues. Trimming stripped 3 bases from V and 1 base from J, with 9 bases between. The CDR3 loop is CASSDRGSNTEAFF. The CDR3 bases are TGCGCCAGCAGTGATAGGGGATCGAACACTGAAGCTTTCTTT.

V is TRBV4-1 and J is TRBJ2-7; 7 nucleotides align to TRBD2. Germline assignment: CDR1 MGHRA and CDR2 YSYEKL. Trimming removed 4 bases from V and 6 bases from J; junction bases left unmatched: 9. This CDR3 has 14 amino acids. The CDR3 sequence is CASSPRLAVGEQYF. The CDR3 DNA reads TGCGCCAGCAGCCCCCGACTAGCAGTGGGCGAGCAGTACTTC.

The V gene is TRBV11-1, the J gene TRBJ2-3; D is unclear. CDR1 is SGHAT and CDR2 is FQDESV in the germline V gene (reference sequence). The CDR3 sequence is 14 residues long. Trimming took off 0 bases at V and 6 bases at J, with 10 bases between the two ends. CDR3 DNA: TGTGCCAGCAGCTTAGCCCTCTCCCGGGATACGCAGTATTTT. Amino acids: CASSLALSRDTQYF.

The rearrangement joins TRBV9 to TRBJ1-1, with D unclear. V was clipped by 0 bases and J by 0 bases, with 12 bases between them. Per germline, CDR1 SGDLS and CDR2 YYNGEE. This CDR3 spans 16 amino acids. CDR3 sequence (DNA): TGTGCCAGCAGCGTAGCGTCAGAACCCTTGAACACTGAAGCTTTCTTT. Amino acids: CASSVASEPLNTEAFF.

The chain is built from TRBV7-3 and TRBJ1-1; TRBD1 might be the D (6 bases). Germline V CDR1 and CDR2: SGHTA, FQGTGA. Trimming took off 5 bases at V and 0 bases at J, with 10 bases between the two ends. The CDR3 is 14 amino acids. The CDR3 DNA reads as TGTGCCAGCAGCCAGGGGTCCATGAACACTGAAGCTTTCTTT. It codes for CASSQGSMNTEAFF.

This clone occurred a few times. This chain joins TRBV9 and TRBJ1-1, with D tentatively TRBD1 (6 bases). V lost 0 bases to trimming and J lost 4 bases, with 10 bases between them. CDR3 length equals 14 residues. Germline lookup yields CDR1 SGDLS and CDR2 YYNGEE. The DNA for the CDR3 is TGTGCCAGCAGCGTAGTACAGGGTGTCACTGAAGCTTTCTTT. It codes for CASSVVQGVTEAFF.

The gene calls are TRBV5-1 and TRBJ2-1, with 7 bases that match TRBD2. Germline CDR1 reads SGHRS; CDR2 reads YFSETQ. The CDR3 extends over 14 amino acids. With 5 bases clipped from V and 3 bases from J, the junction kept 5 bases outside the gene matches. The CDR3 sequence: CASRAERDYNEQFF. In DNA form, the CDR3 reads TGCGCCAGCAGGGCCGAGCGGGACTACAATGAGCAGTTCTTC.

This clone was seen ten or more times. The V and J genes are TRBV19 and TRBJ1-5; D is perhaps TRBD1 (5 bases). The CDR3 contains 13 residues. Germline CDR1 LNHDA, CDR2 SQIVND (reference sequence). The V end lost 6 bases, the J end lost 0 bases, and 6 bases lay between the germline ends. The CDR3 sequence is CASSRDSNQPQHF. CDR3 sequence (DNA): TGTGCCAGTAGCAGGGATAGCAATCAGCCCCAGCATTTT.

The chain joins TRBV5-6 to TRBJ2-2; tentatively, D is TRBD1 (5 bases). The V gene lost 4 bases and the J gene lost 6 bases, with 7 bases spanning the gap. This CDR3 spans 12 amino acids. The germline gives CDR1 SGHDT, CDR2 YYEEEE. The DNA of the CDR3 is TGTGCCAGCAGCAGGGGCTCCGGGGAGCTGTTTTTT. Translated, it gives CASSRGSGELFF.

The V and J genes are TRBV23-1 and TRBJ2-5, with TRBD1 identical over 7 bases. TRBV23-1 is recorded as an ORF, its role being uncertain. CDR3 length: 17 residues. J lost 2 bases, V lost 5 bases, and 14 bases had no gene match. As DNA, the CDR3 is TGCGCCAGCAGTTTGCGTCCGGGACAGACACTACAAGAGACCCAGTACTTC. This codes for CASSLRPGQTLQETQYF.

This chain connects TRBV5-1 to TRBJ1-3; tentative D call: TRBD1 (6 bases). The CDR3 loop spans 16 amino acids. The germline gives CDR1 SGHRS, CDR2 YFSETQ. The V and J ends lost 0 bases and 0 bases respectively, with 10 bases between them. CDR3 loop: CASSLEGTISGNTIYF. The CDR3 DNA follows: TGCGCCAGCAGCTTGGAAGGGACAATCTCTGGAAACACCATATATTTT.

The genes are TRBV7-2 and TRBJ2-1; 8 nucleotides agree with TRBD1. Germline values: CDR1 SGHTA, CDR2 FQGNSA. V lost 1 base, J lost 4 bases, and 3 bases stayed unmatched. This CDR3 has 15 amino acids. The CDR3 loop reads CASSLGGQGYNEQFF. The CDR3 bases are TGTGCCAGCAGCTTAGGTGGACAGGGTTACAATGAGCAGTTCTTC. Full variable domain (rest looked up from reference TRBV7-2 and TRBJ2-1): GAGVSQSPSNKVTEKGKDVELRCDPISGHTALYWYRQSLGQGLEFLIYFQGNSAPDKSGLPSDRFSAERTGGSVSTLTIQRTQQEDSAVYLCASSLGGQGYNEQFFGPGTRLTVL.

The DNA for the CDR3 is TGTGCCAGCAGGACTAGACCCAACTATGGCTACACCTTC. Protein product: CASRTRPNYGYTF. The rearrangement links TRBV28 to TRBJ1-2; D remains ambiguous. Between the trimmed V and J ends, which lost 6 bases and 2 bases, there was a span of 10 bases. The germline V gene encodes CDR1 MDHEN and CDR2 SYDVKM. The CDR3 loop spans 13 amino acids.

The V and J genes are TRBV10-3 and TRBJ2-5; 9 nucleotides agree with TRBD1. CDR3 length: 15 amino acids. Germline CDR1 is ENHRY and CDR2 is SYGVKD. V was pared by 5 bases and J by 1 base, with 5 bases of the junction left unmatched. This CDR3 reads CAISRGQGSQETQYF. The CDR3 DNA sequence: TGTGCCATCAGTAGAGGACAGGGGAGCCAAGAGACCCAGTACTTC.

V and J are TRBV28 and TRBJ2-5; the match to TRBD1 covers 7 bases. V lost 6 bases and J lost 4; bases outside the gene matches: 5. The CDR3 sequence is 13 residues long. Germline CDR1 MDHEN, CDR2 SYDVKM. The CDR3 loop reads CASSQRQGETQYF. The CDR3 DNA sequence: TGTGCCAGCAGCCAGAGACAGGGAGAGACCCAGTACTTC.